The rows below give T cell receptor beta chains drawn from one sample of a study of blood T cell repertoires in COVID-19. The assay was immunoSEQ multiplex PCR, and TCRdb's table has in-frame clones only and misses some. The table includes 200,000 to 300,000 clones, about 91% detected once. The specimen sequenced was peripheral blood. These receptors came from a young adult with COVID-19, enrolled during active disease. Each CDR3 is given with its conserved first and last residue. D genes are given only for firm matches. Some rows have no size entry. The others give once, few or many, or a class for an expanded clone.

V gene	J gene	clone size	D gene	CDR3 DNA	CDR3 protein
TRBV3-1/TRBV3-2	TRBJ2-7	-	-	TGTGCCAGCAGCCATAGCGATGCTAGCCCCACCTACGAGCAGTACTTC	CASSHSDASPTYEQYF
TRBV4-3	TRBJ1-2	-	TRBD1	TGCGCCAGCAGCCCAGGGGGTTATGGCTACACCTTC	CASSPGGYGYTF
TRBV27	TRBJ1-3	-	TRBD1	TGTGCCAGCAGTTTCTGGACAGGGGACTCTGGAAACACCATATATTTT	CASSFWTGDSGNTIYF
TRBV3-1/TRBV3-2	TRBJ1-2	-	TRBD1	TGTGCCAGCAGCCCGGACAGGGCCCTCTATGGCTACACCTTC	CASSPDRALYGYTF
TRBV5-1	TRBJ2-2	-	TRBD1	TGCGCCAGCAGCTCACAGGGGTTGGACACCGGGGAGCTGTTTTTT	CASSSQGLDTGELFF
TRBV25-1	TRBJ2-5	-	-	TGTGCCAGCAGTGAAAGCCTTCTGGAGCGGGAGACCCAGTACTTC	CASSESLLERETQYF
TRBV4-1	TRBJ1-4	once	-	TGCGCCAGCAGCCAAGACCAAGGGGTAACTAATGAAAAACTGTTTTTT	CASSQDQGVTNEKLFF
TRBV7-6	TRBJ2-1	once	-	TGTGCCAGCAGCGAGGCCGCGGGCTTCTACAATGAGCAGTTCTTC	CASSEAAGFYNEQFF
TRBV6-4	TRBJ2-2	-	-	TGTGCCAGCAGTTCCACTAGCACCGGGGAGCTGTTTTTT	CASSSTSTGELFF
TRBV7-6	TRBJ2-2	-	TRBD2	TGTGCCAGCAGCTCCGGACTAGCGGCCGGGGAGCTGTTTTTT	CASSSGLAAGELFF
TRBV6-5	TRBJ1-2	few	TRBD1	TGTGCCAGCAGGGATGGGACAGGCTATGGCTACACCTTC	CASRDGTGYGYTF
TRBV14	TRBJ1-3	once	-	TGTGCCAGCAGCCGGCAACGGGTTTCTGGAAACACCATATATTTT	CASSRQRVSGNTIYF
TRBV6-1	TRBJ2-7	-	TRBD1	TGTGCCAGCAGCGAAGACAGGGGGCGGAGGAACGAGCAGTACTTC	CASSEDRGRRNEQYF
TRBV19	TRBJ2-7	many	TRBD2	TGTGCCAGTAGTAATAGCGGGACAAACCTTTACGAGCAGTACTTC	CASSNSGTNLYEQYF
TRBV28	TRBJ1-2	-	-	TGTGCCAGCACCCACGACGGGGGGCGAATGAATGGCTACACCTTC	CASTHDGGRMNGYTF
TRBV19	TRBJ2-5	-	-	TGTGCCAGTAGTATCCTGTTGACAGTACAAGAGACCCAGTACTTC	CASSILLTVQETQYF
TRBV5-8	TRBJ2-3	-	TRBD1	TGTGCCAGAGGGACAGGGGGCGAAGATACGCAGTATTTT	CARGTGGEDTQYF
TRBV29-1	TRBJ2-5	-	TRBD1	TGCAGCGTGCAGGGGGCGATAGTAAGAGAGACCCAGTACTTC	CSVQGAIVRETQYF
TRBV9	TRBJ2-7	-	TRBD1	TGTGCCAGCAGCGTAGGGGACAGGGGCTACGAGCAGTACTTC	CASSVGDRGYEQYF
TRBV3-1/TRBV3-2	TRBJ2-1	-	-	TGTGCCAGCAGCCAAGAAGTCTCCGGGACTTCCCCAAACAATGAGCAGTTCTTC	CASSQEVSGTSPNNEQFF
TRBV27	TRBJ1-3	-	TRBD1	TGTGCCAGCAGTTTGGCCAGGGGGCAAGGAAACACCATATATTTT	CASSLARGQGNTIYF
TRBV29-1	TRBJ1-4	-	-	TGCAGCGTTGACGGTGGCGGTAATGAAAAACTGTTTTTT	CSVDGGGNEKLFF
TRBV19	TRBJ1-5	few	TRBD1	TGTGCCAGTAGTATAAGTTCAGGGGGGAATCAGCCCCAGCATTTT	CASSISSGGNQPQHF
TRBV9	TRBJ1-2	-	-	TGTGCCAGCAGCGTTTTCGGACTCGTTGGCTACACCTTC	CASSVFGLVGYTF
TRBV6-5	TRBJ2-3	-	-	TGTGCCAGCAGTCCCAGGGGAGTCGGCACAGATACGCAGTATTTT	CASSPRGVGTDTQYF
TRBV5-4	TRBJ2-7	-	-	TGTGCCAGCAGGCAACAGGGCGACCCCTACGAGCAGTACTTC	CASRQQGDPYEQYF
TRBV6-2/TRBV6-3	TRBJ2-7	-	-	TGTGCCAGCAGTTACTCGAGTAGCGTCTCCTACGAGCAGTACTTC	CASSYSSSVSYEQYF
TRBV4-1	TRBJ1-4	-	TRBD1	TGCGCCAGCAGCCAAGGGACAGGGGGCTTAGCACTGTTTTTT	CASSQGTGGLALFF
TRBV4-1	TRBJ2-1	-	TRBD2	TGCGCCAGCACGGCGGGAGGCCCCTACAATGAGCAGTTCTTC	CASTAGGPYNEQFF
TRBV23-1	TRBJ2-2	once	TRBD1	TGCGCCAGCAGTCCCATGGAGGAACAGGGGTGCACCGGGGAGCTGTTTTTT	CASSPMEEQGCTGELFF
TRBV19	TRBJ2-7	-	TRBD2	TGTGCCAGTAGTATAAGCGGGGGGCCCCACGAGCAGTACTTC	CASSISGGPHEQYF
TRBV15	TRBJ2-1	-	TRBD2	TGTGCCACCAGCAGGGAGAGAGGTCCTAGCGGGAGAAGTGAGCAGTTCTTC	CATSRERGPSGRSEQFF
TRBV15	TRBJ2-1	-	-	TGTGCCACCAGCAGAGTTGGGACTGGGGACTACAATGAGCAGTTCTTC	CATSRVGTGDYNEQFF
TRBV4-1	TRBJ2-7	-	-	TGCGCCAGCAGCCAGACAGTGGGCGAGCAGTACTTC	CASSQTVGEQYF
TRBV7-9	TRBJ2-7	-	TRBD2	TGTGCCAGCAGCCTCGCCGGGACTAGCGGTACCTACGAGCAGTACTTC	CASSLAGTSGTYEQYF
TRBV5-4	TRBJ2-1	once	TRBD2	TGTGCCAGCAGCTGGGGACTAGCGGGAGGGCCTGGGAATGAGCAGTTCTTC	CASSWGLAGGPGNEQFF
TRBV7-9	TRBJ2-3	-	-	TGTGCCAGCAGCTTCCTTCAGGGGAATCAGTATTTT	CASSFLQGNQYF
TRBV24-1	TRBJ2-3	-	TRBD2	TGTGCCACCAGTGATTCCGGGACTAGCGCAGATACGCAGTATTTT	CATSDSGTSADTQYF
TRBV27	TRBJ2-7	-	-	TGTGCCAGCAGCCCCTCTACAGGAACCTACGAGCAGTACTTC	CASSPSTGTYEQYF
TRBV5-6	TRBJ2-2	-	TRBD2	TGTGCCAGCAGCTTGGACCTAGCGGGTTCCACCGGGGAGCTGTTTTTT	CASSLDLAGSTGELFF